These 9 T cell receptor beta chains came from one sample sequenced in a study of identical twins. TCRdb independently ran MiXCR on the 5' RACE reads; one entry per CDR3 protein. The sample consists of roughly 1.6 million distinct CDR3 sequences, about 32% of them appearing once. Sequences were obtained from cord blood. These receptors were collected from a newborn girl in good health.

The rearrangement joins TRBV4-1 to TRBJ1-1, with D hard to call. Germline CDR1 is MGHRA and CDR2 is YSYEKL. The length of the CDR3 is 16 residues. With 0 bases removed from V and 5 bases from J, the gap between germline ends came to 16 bases. CDR3: CASSQDLERVGTEAFF. The CDR3 bases are TGCGCCAGCAGCCAAGATTTGGAAAGGGTTGGGACTGAAGCTTTCTTT.

The CDR3 region is CASSSGKSSTDTQYF. The CDR3 DNA reads TGTGCCAGCAGTTCCGGGAAGAGTAGCACAGATACGCAGTATTTT. The chain links TRBV12-3 or TRBV12-4 to TRBJ2-3; weak D call: TRBD2 (5 bases). The germline V and J ends were trimmed by 4 bases and 0 bases, with 11 bases remaining between them. CDR3 length equals 15 residues.

The chain couples TRBV28 to TRBJ1-4, with unresolved D. The CDR3 is 15 residues long. V lost 3 bases to trimming and J lost 7 bases, with 15 bases between them. Per germline, CDR1 MDHEN and CDR2 SYDVKM. CDR3 DNA sequence: TGTGCCAGCAGTTTGAGGACTAGGAATAGTGAAAAACTGTTTTTT. Protein: CASSLRTRNSEKLFF.

This clonotype has ten or more counts. The V call is TRBV29-1, the J call TRBJ2-5, with D hard to call. Per the germline V gene, CDR1 is SQVTM and CDR2 is ANQGSEA. V was shortened by 6 bases and J by 2 bases, with 16 bases between the two germline ends. The CDR3 totals 14 residues. The CDR3 loop is CSVRQPRLQETQYF. CDR3 bases: TGCAGCGTCCGCCAACCCCGCCTTCAAGAGACCCAGTACTTC.

The V call is TRBV6-6, the J call TRBJ1-2; D remains ambiguous. The CDR3 is made up of 13 amino acids. The germline V gene has CDR1 MNHNY and CDR2 SVGAGI (reference sequence). The V gene lost 6 bases and the J gene lost 6 bases, with 14 bases spanning the gap. In DNA form, the CDR3 reads TGTGCCAGCAGCCCCGGCTCTAGAGATGGCTACACCTTC. Amino acids: CASSPGSRDGYTF.

The chain couples TRBV9 to TRBJ1-1; no definite D call. Germline loops: CDR1 SGDLS, CDR2 YYNGEE. CDR3 length: 13 amino acids. V gave up 0 bases and J gave up 4 bases, with 7 bases separating them. The CDR3 DNA is TGTGCCAGCAGCGTAGTGGGGATCACTGAAGCTTTCTTT. The encoded protein is CASSVVGITEAFF.

The chain combines TRBV5-8 with TRBJ2-6; D gene ambiguous. Germline V gene data show CDR1 as SGHTS and CDR2 as YDEGEE. With 4 bases removed from V and 0 bases from J, the gap between germline ends came to 26 bases. The CDR3 loop spans 21 amino acids. The CDR3 coding sequence is TGTGCCAGCAGCCTCGAATTGGGTCTATTGCTCCGAAGCTCTGGGGCCAACGTCCTGACTTTC. Translated, it gives CASSLELGLLLRSSGANVLTF.

For this clonotype: An end of the junction does not agree with germline; a read error may underlie this. V is TRBV12-3 or TRBV12-4 and J is TRBJ2-2; maybe TRBD2 (6 bases). CDR3 length: 13 residues. As DNA, the CDR3 is TGTGCCAGCAGTCCCGACAACACCGGGGGGCTGTTTTTT. Amino acid sequence: CASSPDNTGGLFF.

The V gene is TRBV11-2, the J gene TRBJ2-1, with 11 bases identical to TRBD2. Germline V CDR1 and CDR2: SGHAT, FQNNGV. Trimming cost V 5 bases and J 6 bases; bases outside gene matches: 9. The CDR3 spans 16 residues. Written as DNA, the CDR3 is TGTGCCAGCAGCCCCTCGCGTAGCGGGGGGGCCAATGAGCAGTTCTTC. Encoded protein: CASSPSRSGGANEQFF.